Included here is one TCR beta chain sequence, with context. Its target is unknown. V shed 4 bases and J 4 bases; nucleotides not matched to a gene: 9. There are 15 residues in the CDR3. Germline loops: CDR1 SGHRS, CDR2 YFSETQ. The source of the sample is a study of cytomegalovirus exposure and HLA in healthy donors. Study findings and constraints: Roughly uniform sequencing depth across donors was assumed, possibly incorrectly. The CMV antigen specificity of a few CMV-associated chains was confirmed through in vitro analysis.

Primers for the PCR totalled 60 Vbeta and 13 Jbeta. Profiled with immunoSEQ multiplex PCR; TCRdb holds only in-frame clones, not every one. The top ten hold 3% to 4% of the sample, which has 110,000 to 150,000 clones, about 76% seen once. The sequenced sample consisted of PBMCs. This chain joins TRBV5-1 and TRBJ1-2; 8 positions match TRBD1. The sequence was collected from a female donor in good health and CMV-seronegative. Here the CDR3 DNA reads TGCGCCAGCAGCCCCGGACAGGGTAGGAGCTATGGCTACACCTTC. This codes for CASSPGQGRSYGYTF.